This T cell receptor (beta chain) was documented in a study of response to subunit inactivated influenza vaccine. Study outcomes and limitations: The study's authors posited that every seasonal influenza vaccination enlists few new T cells.

TCRdb itself ran the RT-PCR reads through MiXCR, one entry per CDR3 protein. The sample records about 540,000 distinct CDR3 sequences, roughly 25% being singletons. The germline CDR1 and CDR2 sequences are SGHTA and FQGNSA. The CDR3 spans 14 residues. V was pared by 5 bases and J by 8 bases, with 5 bases of the junction left unmatched. Remarks on this clonotype: What it binds is unknown.

A further study also used this sample, focusing on T cells expressing NK-cell markers. That source reports: The authors generated TCR beta cDNA through 5'RACE template switching with UMIs. The study drew TCR beta repertoires from sorted CD3+CD56+NKG2C+, CD3+CD56+NKG2C- and CD3+CD56-NKG2C+ T cells. Six of the donors carried dominant NKG2C+ clonotypes that took up about 1.0-7.0% of their CD8+ T cells.

This clonotype originated in a man between 50 and 59 years old who received an inactivated influenza vaccine. The material was CD4+ T cells sorted from PBMCs, obtained roughly 13 days after vaccination. The chain combines TRBV7-2 with TRBJ1-6; the match to TRBD1 covers 8 bases. CDR3 sequence (DNA): TGTGCCAGCAGCCCCAGACAGGGGTATTCACCCCTCCACTTT. Protein product: CASSPRQGYSPLHF.